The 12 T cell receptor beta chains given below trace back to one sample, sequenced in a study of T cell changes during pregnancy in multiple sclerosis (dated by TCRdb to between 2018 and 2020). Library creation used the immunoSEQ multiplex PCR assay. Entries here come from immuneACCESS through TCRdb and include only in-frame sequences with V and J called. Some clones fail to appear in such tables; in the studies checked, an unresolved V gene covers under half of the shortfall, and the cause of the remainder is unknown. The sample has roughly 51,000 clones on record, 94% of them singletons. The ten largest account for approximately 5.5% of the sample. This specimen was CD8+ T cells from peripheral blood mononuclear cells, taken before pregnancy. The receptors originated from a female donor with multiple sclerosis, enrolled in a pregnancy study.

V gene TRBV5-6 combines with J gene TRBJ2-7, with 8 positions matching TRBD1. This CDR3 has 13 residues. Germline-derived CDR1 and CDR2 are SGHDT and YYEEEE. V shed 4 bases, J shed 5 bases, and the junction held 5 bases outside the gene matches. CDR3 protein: CASSNGQGDEQYF. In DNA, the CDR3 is TGTGCCAGCAGCAACGGACAGGGTGACGAGCAGTACTTC. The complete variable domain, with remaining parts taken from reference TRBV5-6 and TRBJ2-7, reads DAGVTQSPTHLIKTRGQQVTLRCSPKSGHDTVSWYQQALGQGPQFIFQYYEEEERQRGNFPDRFSGHQFPNYSSELNVNALLLGDSALYLCASSNGQGDEQYFGPGTRLTVT.

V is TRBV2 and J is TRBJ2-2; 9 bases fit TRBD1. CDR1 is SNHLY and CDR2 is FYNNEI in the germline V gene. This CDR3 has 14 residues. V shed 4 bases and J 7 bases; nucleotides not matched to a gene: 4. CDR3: CASSGQGGDGELFF. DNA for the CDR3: TGTGCCAGCAGTGGACAGGGGGGTGACGGGGAGCTGTTTTTT. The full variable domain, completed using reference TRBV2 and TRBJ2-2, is EPEVTQTPSHQVTQMGQEVILRCVPISNHLYFYWYRQILGQKVEFLVSFYNNEISEKSEIFDDQFSVERPDGSNFTLKIRSTKLEDSAMYFCASSGQGGDGELFFGEGSRLTVL.

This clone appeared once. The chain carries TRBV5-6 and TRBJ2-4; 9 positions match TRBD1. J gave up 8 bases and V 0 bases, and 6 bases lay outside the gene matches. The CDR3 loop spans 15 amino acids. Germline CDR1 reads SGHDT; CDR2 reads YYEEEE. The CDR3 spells CASSLVRTGEDIQYF. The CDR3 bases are TGTGCCAGCAGCTTGGTCAGGACAGGGGAGGACATTCAGTACTTC.

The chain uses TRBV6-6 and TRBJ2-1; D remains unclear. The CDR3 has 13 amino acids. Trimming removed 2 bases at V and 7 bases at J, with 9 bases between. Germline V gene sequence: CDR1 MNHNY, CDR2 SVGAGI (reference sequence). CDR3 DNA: TGTGCCAGCAGTTACATCGCTCGGAATGAGCAGTTCTTC. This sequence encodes CASSYIARNEQFF.

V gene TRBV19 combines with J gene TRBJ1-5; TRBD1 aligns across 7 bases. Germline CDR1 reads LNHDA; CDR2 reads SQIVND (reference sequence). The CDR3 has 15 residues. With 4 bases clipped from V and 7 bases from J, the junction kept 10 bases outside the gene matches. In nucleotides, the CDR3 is TGTGCCAGTAGTAAGGGAAAGGGGGCTAGGCAGCCCCAGCATTTT. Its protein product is CASSKGKGARQPQHF. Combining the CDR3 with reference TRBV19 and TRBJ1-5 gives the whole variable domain DGGITQSPKYLFRKEGQNVTLSCEQNLNHDAMYWYRQDPGQGLRLIYYSQIVNDFQKGDIAEGYSVSREKKESFPLTVTSAQKNPTAFYLCASSKGKGARQPQHFGDGTRLSIL.

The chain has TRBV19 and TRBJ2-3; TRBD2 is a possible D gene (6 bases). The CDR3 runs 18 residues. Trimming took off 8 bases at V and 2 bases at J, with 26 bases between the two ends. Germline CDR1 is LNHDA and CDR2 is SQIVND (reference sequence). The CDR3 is CASARGTLQAFHTDTQYF. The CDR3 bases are TGTGCCAGTGCGCGCGGGACTCTACAGGCATTCCACACAGATACGCAGTATTTT.

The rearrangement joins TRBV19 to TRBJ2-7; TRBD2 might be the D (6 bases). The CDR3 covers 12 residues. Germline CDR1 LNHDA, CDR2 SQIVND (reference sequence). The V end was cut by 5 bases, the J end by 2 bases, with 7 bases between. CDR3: CASSRGTYEQYF. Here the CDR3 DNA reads TGTGCCAGTAGTCGGGGGACCTACGAGCAGTACTTC. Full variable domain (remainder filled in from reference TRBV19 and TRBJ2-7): DGGITQSPKYLFRKEGQNVTLSCEQNLNHDAMYWYRQDPGQGLRLIYYSQIVNDFQKGDIAEGYSVSREKKESFPLTVTSAQKNPTAFYLCASSRGTYEQYFGPGTRLTVT.

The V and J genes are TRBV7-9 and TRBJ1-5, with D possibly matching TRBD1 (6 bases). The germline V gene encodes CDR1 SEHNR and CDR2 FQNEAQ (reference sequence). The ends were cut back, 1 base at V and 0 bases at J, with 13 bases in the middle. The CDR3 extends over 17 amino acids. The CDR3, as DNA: TGTGCCAGCAGCTTAGTACGAGGGGGAGATAGCAATCAGCCCCAGCATTTT. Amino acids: CASSLVRGGDSNQPQHF.

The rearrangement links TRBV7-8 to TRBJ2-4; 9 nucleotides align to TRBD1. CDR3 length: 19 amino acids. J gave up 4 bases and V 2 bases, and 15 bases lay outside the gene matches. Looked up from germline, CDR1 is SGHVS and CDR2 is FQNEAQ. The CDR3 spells CASSLYNLDSGTGKNIQYF. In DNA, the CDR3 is TGTGCCAGCAGCTTATATAATCTCGACTCCGGGACAGGGAAAAACATTCAGTACTTC.

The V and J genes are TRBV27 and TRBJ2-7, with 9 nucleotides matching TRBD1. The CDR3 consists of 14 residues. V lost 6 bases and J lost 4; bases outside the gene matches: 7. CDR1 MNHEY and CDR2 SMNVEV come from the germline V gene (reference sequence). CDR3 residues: CASSSPGQGYEQYF. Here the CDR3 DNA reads TGTGCCAGCAGCAGTCCGGGACAGGGTTACGAGCAGTACTTC.

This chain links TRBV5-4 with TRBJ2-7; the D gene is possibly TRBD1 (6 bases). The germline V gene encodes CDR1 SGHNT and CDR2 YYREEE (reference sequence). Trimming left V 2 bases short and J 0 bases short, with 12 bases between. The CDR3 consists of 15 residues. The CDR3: CASSFFQGSSYEQYF. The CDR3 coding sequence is TGTGCCAGCAGCTTTTTTCAGGGGAGCTCCTACGAGCAGTACTTC.

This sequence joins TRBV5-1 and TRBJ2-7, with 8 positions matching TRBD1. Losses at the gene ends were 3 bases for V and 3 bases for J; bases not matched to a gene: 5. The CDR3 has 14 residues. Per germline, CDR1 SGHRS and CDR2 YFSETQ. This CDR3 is CASSSGTGGYEQYF. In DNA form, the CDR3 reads TGCGCCAGCAGCTCCGGGACAGGAGGCTACGAGCAGTACTTC.